A single sample is the source of the 5 T cell receptor beta chains below, sequenced in a study of shared clonotypes between healthy human individuals. Produced via immunoSEQ multiplex PCR; TCRdb's table is partial and in-frame only. This sample has hundreds of thousands of clones, with 90% to 97% found just once. Sequencing was done on a sample of naive CD4+ T cells sorted from blood. The sample's subset: CD45RA+ positively selected. The receptors were sampled from a woman in her 30s in good health.

The chain is built from TRBV30 and TRBJ1-4; the D gene is possibly TRBD1 (5 bases). With 3 bases removed from V and 1 base from J, the gap between germline ends came to 12 bases. CDR1 GTSNPN and CDR2 SVGIG come from the germline V gene (reference sequence). CDR3 length: 15 residues. CDR3 loop: CAWRPPTGTNEKLFF. The CDR3 bases are TGTGCCTGGAGGCCCCCCACAGGAACTAATGAAAAACTGTTTTTT.

This chain links TRBV5-1 with TRBJ1-1; no definite D call. The CDR3 has 13 residues. Germline lookup yields CDR1 SGHRS and CDR2 YFSETQ. V lost 4 bases to trimming and J lost 0 bases, with 7 bases between them. CDR3 in DNA: TGCGCCAGCAGCGTCAAGATGAACACTGAAGCTTTCTTT. Its protein product is CASSVKMNTEAFF.

In DNA, the CDR3 is TGTGCCAGCAGCCAACCTCAACGGGCCGCCAACAATGAGCAGTTCTTC. It is translated as CASSQPQRAANNEQFF. The gene calls are TRBV4-2 and TRBJ2-1; D gene ambiguous. Germline V CDR1 and CDR2: LGHNA, YNFKEQ. The CDR3 has 16 amino acids. Trimming removed 2 bases at V and 5 bases at J, with 16 bases between.

The chain carries TRBV28 and TRBJ1-5, with a possible D match to TRBD1 (6 bases). Trimming cost V 3 bases and J 3 bases, with 15 bases left between them. Germline loops: CDR1 MDHEN, CDR2 SYDVKM. This CDR3 contains 16 residues. In DNA form, the CDR3 reads TGTGCCAGCAGTTTCAGGGGACCCAAATTCAATCAGCCCCAGCATTTT. Translating it yields CASSFRGPKFNQPQHF.

The gene calls are TRBV5-1 and TRBJ2-3; 11 nucleotides match TRBD2. Trimming removed 2 bases from V and 4 bases from J; junction bases left unmatched: 3. Germline lookup yields CDR1 SGHRS and CDR2 YFSETQ. CDR3 length equals 15 residues. CDR3 sequence reads: CASSFGSGRADTQYF. In nucleotides, the CDR3 is TGCGCCAGCAGCTTCGGTAGCGGGAGGGCAGATACGCAGTATTTT.